These T cell receptor beta chains were read from a single sample in a study of regulatory T cells in long-lasting Graves disease. TCRdb recomputed calls from the multiplex PCR reads with MiXCR, one row per CDR3 protein. Among 500,000 to 800,000 distinct CDR3 sequences listed, about 32% were seen once. The starting material was peripheral blood mononuclear cells (PBMCs), obtained when the disease was refractory, from a patient treated with antithyroid drugs. The receptors here all came from a female donor with Graves disease. Both conserved end residues are part of each CDR3. D genes are given only for firm matches. Rows give clone size only sometimes, using once, few, many, or a class for an expanded clone.

J: TRBJ2-7; D: .; V: TRBV11-2; size: .; CDR3: CASSPGSRGFYEQYF; DNA: TGTGCCAGCAGTCCCGGGTCGCGGGGATTCTACGAGCAGTACTTC
J: TRBJ1-4; D: .; V: TRBV18; size: .; CDR3: CASSPEGPGLGKLFF; DNA: TGTGCCAGCTCACCAGAGGGCCCTGGGCTCGGAAAACTGTTTTTT
J: TRBJ1-2; D: TRBD1; V: TRBV10-3; size: few; CDR3: CAISESSGGGYGYTF; DNA: TGTGCCATCAGTGAGTCGTCAGGGGGCGGCTATGGCTACACCTTC
J: TRBJ1-5; D: .; V: TRBV19; size: .; CDR3: CASSPRSGPEPQHF; DNA: TGTGCCAGTAGCCCCCGATCTGGGCCCGAGCCCCAGCATTTT
J: TRBJ1-5; D: TRBD1; V: TRBV6-1; size: few; CDR3: CASSDRDRGRASGQPQHF; DNA: TGTGCCAGCAGTGACAGGGACAGGGGGCGCGCCAGTGGACAGCCCCAGCATTTT
J: TRBJ2-7; D: .; V: TRBV12-3/TRBV12-4; size: few; CDR3: CASSSALSSASSYEQYF; DNA: TGTGCCAGCAGTAGTGCACTTTCTAGCGCGAGCTCCTACGAGCAGTACTTC
J: TRBJ2-5; D: .; V: TRBV27; size: once; CDR3: CASSLWGSLRETQYF; DNA: TGTGCCAGCAGTTTATGGGGGAGTTTGAGGGAGACCCAGTACTTC
J: TRBJ2-5; D: TRBD1; V: TRBV29-1; size: .; CDR3: CSVEASDRALAETQYF; DNA: TGCAGCGTTGAAGCGTCGGACAGGGCCCTTGCGGAGACCCAGTACTTC
J: TRBJ2-5; D: TRBD2; V: TRBV20-1; size: few; CDR3: CSARGGGLETQYF; DNA: TGCAGTGCTAGGGGCGGGGGGCTCGAGACCCAGTACTTC
J: TRBJ1-1; D: TRBD1; V: TRBV18; size: .; CDR3: CASSQGAHTEAFF; DNA: TGTGCCAGCTCACAGGGGGCACACACTGAAGCTTTCTTT
J: TRBJ1-2; D: .; V: TRBV30; size: few; CDR3: CAWSVDNYGYTF; DNA: TGTGCCTGGAGTGTAGACAACTATGGCTACACCTTC
J: TRBJ1-1; D: .; V: TRBV30; size: once; CDR3: CAWSLKTLPEAFF; DNA: TGTGCCTGGAGTCTGAAGACATTGCCTGAAGCTTTCTTT
J: TRBJ2-5; D: .; V: TRBV10-2; size: few; CDR3: CASSEAGILETQYF; DNA: TGCGCCAGCAGTGAGGCAGGGATCTTGGAGACCCAGTACTTC